The 11 T cell receptor beta chains below come from one sample, sequenced in a study of graft-versus-host responses after intestinal transplantation. Sequencing used immunoSEQ multiplex PCR; TCRdb keeps in-frame clones, though not all of them. The sample includes approximately 89,000 clones, 80% to 95% of them seen just once. The source material was PBMCs, sampled 450 to 460 days after intestinal transplant. Receptors originate from a human patient who received an intestinal transplant, so some T cells may come from the graft donor.

The table lists this clone with a few counts. The gene calls are TRBV2 and TRBJ2-5; 11 nucleotides line up with TRBD2. This CDR3 is 16 amino acids long. In germline, CDR1 is SNHLY, CDR2 FYNNEI. Trimming took 0 bases from V and 5 from J; bases not matched to a gene: 5. The CDR3 DNA reads TGTGCCAGCAGTGAAGCCTTACTAGCGGGGGTGGAGACCCAGTACTTC. Encoded protein: CASSEALLAGVETQYF.

The chain has TRBV6-4 and TRBJ2-2; D is ambiguous. Trimming left V 1 base short and J 5 bases short, with 5 bases between. Per germline, CDR1 MRHNA and CDR2 SNTAGT. The CDR3 sequence is 13 residues long. CDR3 protein: CASSDWGTGELFF. The CDR3 DNA reads TGTGCCAGCAGTGACTGGGGTACCGGGGAGCTGTTTTTT.

The chain carries TRBV6-5 and TRBJ1-1; D possibly corresponds to TRBD1 (5 bases). Germline V gene data show CDR1 as MNHEY and CDR2 as SVGAGI. This CDR3 is 15 amino acids long. V was shortened by 9 bases and J by 4 bases, with 21 bases between the two germline ends. Written as DNA, the CDR3 is TGTGCCAGTATGAGGACATGGGGTAGGATCACTGAAGCTTTCTTT. The encoded protein is CASMRTWGRITEAFF.

The chain has TRBV7-9 and TRBJ1-6, with 7 bases identical to TRBD1. The trim removed 5 bases at V and 8 bases at J, leaving 9 bases unmatched. CDR3 size: 15 residues. Per the germline V gene, CDR1 is SEHNR and CDR2 is FQNEAQ (reference sequence). The CDR3 here is CASSQQDRVDSPLHF. CDR3 nucleotides: TGTGCCAGCAGCCAACAAGACAGGGTAGATTCACCCCTCCACTTT.

V gene TRBV9 combines with J gene TRBJ2-2, with D tentatively TRBD2 (7 bases). There are 15 residues in the CDR3. Germline CDR1 is SGDLS and CDR2 is YYNGEE. Trimming pared 2 bases from V and 6 bases from J, leaving 14 bases between. The CDR3 DNA reads as TGTGCCAGCAGCGTGGCGGCCGGGGGGCCCGGGGAGCTGTTTTTT. Its translation: CASSVAAGGPGELFF.

The J gene is TRBJ1-5, the V gene TRBV6-5; unclear D gene. CDR1 MNHEY and CDR2 SVGAGI come from the germline V gene. V lost 8 bases and J 5 bases, leaving 10 bases between the germline ends. CDR3 length: 12 residues. CDR3 loop: CASGEGDQPQHF. The CDR3 DNA follows: TGTGCCAGCGGGGAGGGTGATCAGCCCCAGCATTTT.

The CDR3 reads CASSAAGTAVEKLFF. The DNA of the CDR3 is TGTGCCAGCTCTGCCGCCGGGACAGCGGTCGAAAAACTGTTTTTT. The genes are TRBV18 and TRBJ1-4, with 7 bases fitting TRBD1. Germline lookup yields CDR1 KGHSH and CDR2 LQKENI. This CDR3 has 15 amino acids. V lost 6 bases and J lost 8; bases outside the gene matches: 12.

In the case of this clone: A read error may account for a junction end that differs from germline. Here the CDR3 DNA reads TGCGCCAGCAGCGCTCTAGCGGGGGGACACTACGAGCAGTACTTC. Translated, it gives CASSALAGGHYEQYF. V usage is TRBV6-1 and J usage is TRBJ2-5, with 11 bases matching TRBD2. The J call could be wrong; TRBJ2-7 is a better fit for the DNA end. The CDR3 runs to 15 residues. Germline V gene sequence: CDR1 MNHNS, CDR2 SASEGT.

The rearrangement uses TRBV4-2 and TRBJ2-2, with D unresolved. The CDR3 length is 11 residues. V was shortened by 0 bases and J by 7 bases, with 0 bases between the two germline ends. Germline V gene lookup returns CDR1 LGHNA and CDR2 YNFKEQ. The CDR3 spells CASSQDGELFF. The CDR3, as DNA: TGTGCCAGCAGCCAAGACGGGGAGCTGTTTTTT.

This clone showed up just once. The chain couples TRBV5-4 to TRBJ2-5; 10 bases match TRBD1. The CDR3 runs to 15 residues. Germline V CDR1 and CDR2: SGHNT, YYREEE (reference sequence). J was trimmed by 3 bases and V by 3 bases; bases with no gene match: 5. CDR3 DNA: TGTGCCAGCAGCTCGGGTGGGACAGGGGAAGAGACCCAGTACTTC. Its protein product is CASSSGGTGEETQYF.

The chain joins TRBV5-8 to TRBJ1-6, with D tentatively TRBD1 (6 bases). Trimming pared 1 base from V and 9 bases from J, leaving 17 bases between. Germline V gives CDR1 SGHTS, CDR2 YDEGEE. The CDR3 length is 16 residues. For the CDR3, the DNA is TGTGCCAGCAGCTTGTGGGCAGGGGCTCGAGGTTCACCCCTCCACTTT. Encoded protein: CASSLWAGARGSPLHF.